The subject of this entry is one TCR beta chain. The sample belongs to a study of cytotoxic CD8 clonotypes in ibrutinib-treated CLL. CDR1 is KGHSH and CDR2 is LQKENI in the germline V gene. V lost 2 bases, J lost 5 bases, and 15 bases lay in between. The CDR3 loop spans 15 amino acids. The data were produced by immunoSEQ multiplex PCR, yet TCRdb's version contains in-frame clones alone and is incomplete. The table includes 73,000 or so clones, around 68% detected once. The rearrangement links TRBV18 to TRBJ2-5; D tentatively reads TRBD1 or TRBD2 (5 bases each). Sequences were derived from PBMCs, sampled after 12 months of ibrutinib treatment. The sequence derives from a human donor with chronic lymphocytic leukemia. Here the CDR3 reads CASSPLGVSWETQYF. The CDR3 bases are TGTGCCAGCTCACCATTGGGGGTCTCCTGGGAGACCCAGTACTTC.